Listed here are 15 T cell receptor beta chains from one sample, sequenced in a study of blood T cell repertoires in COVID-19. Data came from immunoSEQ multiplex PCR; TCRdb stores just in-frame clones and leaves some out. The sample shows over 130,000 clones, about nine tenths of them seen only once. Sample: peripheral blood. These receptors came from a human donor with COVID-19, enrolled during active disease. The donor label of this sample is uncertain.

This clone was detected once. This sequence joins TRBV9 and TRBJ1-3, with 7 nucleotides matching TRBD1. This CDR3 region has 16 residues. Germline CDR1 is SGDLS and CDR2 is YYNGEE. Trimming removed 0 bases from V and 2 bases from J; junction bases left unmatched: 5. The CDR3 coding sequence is TGTGCCAGCAGCGTAGTCCTGGGACAGCCTGGAAACACCATATATTTT. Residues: CASSVVLGQPGNTIYF.

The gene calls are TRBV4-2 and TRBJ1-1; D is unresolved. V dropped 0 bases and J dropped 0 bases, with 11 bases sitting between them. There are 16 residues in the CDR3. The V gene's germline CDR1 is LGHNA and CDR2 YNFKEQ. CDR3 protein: CASSQDQAGLNTEAFF. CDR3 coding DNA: TGTGCCAGCAGCCAAGATCAGGCAGGTTTGAACACTGAAGCTTTCTTT.

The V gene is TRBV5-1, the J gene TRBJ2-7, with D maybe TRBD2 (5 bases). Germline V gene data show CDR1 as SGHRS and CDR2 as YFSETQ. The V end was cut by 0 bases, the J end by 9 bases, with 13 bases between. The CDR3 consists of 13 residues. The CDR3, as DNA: TGCGCCAGCAGCTTGGACTCAGCCCGGGGGCAGTACTTC. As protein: CASSLDSARGQYF.

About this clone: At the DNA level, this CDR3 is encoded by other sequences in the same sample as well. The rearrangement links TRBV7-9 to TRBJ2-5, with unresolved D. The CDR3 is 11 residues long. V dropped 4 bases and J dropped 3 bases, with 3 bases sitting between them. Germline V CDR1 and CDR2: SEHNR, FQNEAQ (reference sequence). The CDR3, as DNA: TGTGCCAGCAGCTCAGAAGAGACCCAGTACTTC. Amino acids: CASSSEETQYF.

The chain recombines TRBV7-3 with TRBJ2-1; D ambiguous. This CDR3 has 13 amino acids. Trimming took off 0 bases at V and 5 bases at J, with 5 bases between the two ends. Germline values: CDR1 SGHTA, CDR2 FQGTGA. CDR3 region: CASSLTRHNEQFF. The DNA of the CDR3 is TGTGCCAGCAGCTTAACCCGTCACAATGAGCAGTTCTTC.

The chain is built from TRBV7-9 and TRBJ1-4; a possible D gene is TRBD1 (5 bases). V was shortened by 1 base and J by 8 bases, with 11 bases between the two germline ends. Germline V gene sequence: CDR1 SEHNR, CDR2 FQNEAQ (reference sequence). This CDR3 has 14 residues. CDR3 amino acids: CASSLDDSGEKLFF. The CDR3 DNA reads TGTGCCAGCAGCTTAGACGACAGTGGGGAAAAACTGTTTTTT.

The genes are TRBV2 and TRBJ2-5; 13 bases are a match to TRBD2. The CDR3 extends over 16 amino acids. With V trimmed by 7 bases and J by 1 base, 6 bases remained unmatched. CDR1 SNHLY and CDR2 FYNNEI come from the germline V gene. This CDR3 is CASMKGLAGTQETQYF. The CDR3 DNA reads TGTGCCAGCATGAAGGGACTAGCGGGGACCCAAGAGACCCAGTACTTC.

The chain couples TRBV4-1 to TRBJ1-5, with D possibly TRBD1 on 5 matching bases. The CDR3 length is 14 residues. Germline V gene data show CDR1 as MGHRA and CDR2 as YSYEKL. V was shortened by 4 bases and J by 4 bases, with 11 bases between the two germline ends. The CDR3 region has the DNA TGCGCCAGCAGCCCCAGGGATCTAAATCAGCCCCAGCATTTT. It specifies CASSPRDLNQPQHF.

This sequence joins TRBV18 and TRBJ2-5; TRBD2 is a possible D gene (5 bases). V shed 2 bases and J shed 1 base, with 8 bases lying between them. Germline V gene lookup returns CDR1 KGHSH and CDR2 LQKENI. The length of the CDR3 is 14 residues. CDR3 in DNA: TGTGCCAGCTCACCAACCGCGGGCCAAGAGACCCAGTACTTC. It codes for CASSPTAGQETQYF.

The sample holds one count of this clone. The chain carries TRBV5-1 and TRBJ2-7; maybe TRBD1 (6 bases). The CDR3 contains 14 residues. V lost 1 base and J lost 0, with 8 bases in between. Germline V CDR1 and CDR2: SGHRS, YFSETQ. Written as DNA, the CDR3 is TGCGCCAGCAGCTTGATACAGGGCTCCTACGAGCAGTACTTC. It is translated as CASSLIQGSYEQYF. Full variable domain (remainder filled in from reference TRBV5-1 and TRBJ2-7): KAGVTQTPRYLIKTRGQQVTLSCSPISGHRSVSWYQQTPGQGLQFLFEYFSETQRNKGNFPGRFSGRQFSNSRSEMNVSTLELGDSALYLCASSLIQGSYEQYFGPGTRLTVT.

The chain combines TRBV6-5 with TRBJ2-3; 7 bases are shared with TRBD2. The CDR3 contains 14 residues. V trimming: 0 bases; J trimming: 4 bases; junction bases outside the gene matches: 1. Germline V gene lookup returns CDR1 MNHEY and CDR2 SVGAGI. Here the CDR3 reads CASSYSREPDTQYF. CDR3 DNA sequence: TGTGCCAGCAGTTACTCGCGGGAGCCAGATACGCAGTATTTT.

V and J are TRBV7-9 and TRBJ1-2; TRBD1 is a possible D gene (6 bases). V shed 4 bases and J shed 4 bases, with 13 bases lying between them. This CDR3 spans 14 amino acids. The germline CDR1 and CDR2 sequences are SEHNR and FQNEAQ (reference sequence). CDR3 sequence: CASSSGQTSYGYTF. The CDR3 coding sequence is TGTGCCAGCAGCTCTGGACAGACCAGCTATGGCTACACCTTC.

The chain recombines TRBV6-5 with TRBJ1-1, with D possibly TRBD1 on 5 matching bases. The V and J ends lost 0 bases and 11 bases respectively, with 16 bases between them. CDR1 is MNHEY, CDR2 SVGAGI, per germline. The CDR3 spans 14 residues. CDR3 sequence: CASSYSLGGSYAFF. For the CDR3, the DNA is TGTGCCAGCAGTTACTCGCTGGGGGGGTCCTACGCTTTCTTT.

The CDR3 protein is CASSIDGLRGVRTEAFF. In DNA, the CDR3 is TGTGCCAGTAGTATAGATGGACTCAGGGGGGTGCGTACTGAAGCTTTCTTT. The V call is TRBV19, the J call TRBJ1-1; 7 nucleotides line up with TRBD1. The J segment lost 5 bases and the V segment lost 0 bases, leaving 12 bases of the junction unmatched. Germline lookup yields CDR1 LNHDA and CDR2 SQIVND (reference sequence). The CDR3 runs to 17 residues.

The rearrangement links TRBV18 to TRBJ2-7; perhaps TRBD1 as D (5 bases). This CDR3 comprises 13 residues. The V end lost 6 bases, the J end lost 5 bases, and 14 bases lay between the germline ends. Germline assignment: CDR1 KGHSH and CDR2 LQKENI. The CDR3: CASSLGQGDEQYF. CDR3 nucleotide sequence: TGTGCCAGCTCCCTTGGGCAGGGTGACGAGCAGTACTTC.